This T cell receptor beta chain was obtained from a study of Graves' ophthalmopathy and Graves' hyperthyroidism. Beta-chain TCR CDR3 regions were amplified from RNA transcripts. RT-PCR with HTBI primers came first, then second-round multiplex PCR. TCRdb used MiXCR to reprocess the multiplex PCR reads, holding one entry per CDR3 protein. This sample yields over a million distinct CDR3 sequences, of which less than 45% are seen a single time; 8.5% to 14% belongs to the top ten. This clonotype occurred many times. Its antigen is currently unknown. The study, taken as a whole, reports: For predicting ophthalmopathy progression, the model had 70.59% sensitivity and under 85% specificity.

The sequence derives from an adult man with Graves' hyperthyroidism. The sequencing input was peripheral blood or thyroid tissue (not recorded which).

The CDR3 loop reads CSASWLATNEKLFF. The CDR3, as DNA: TGCAGTGCTAGTTGGTTAGCAACTAATGAAAAACTGTTTTTT. The chain joins TRBV20-1 to TRBJ1-4; D remains ambiguous. Germline V CDR1 and CDR2: DFQATT, SNEGSKA (reference sequence). The CDR3 totals 14 residues. Trimming took off 3 bases at V and 0 bases at J, with 8 bases between the two ends.